Each of the 16 T cell receptor beta chains below was sequenced from the same sample in a study of blood T cell repertoires in COVID-19. The assay was immunoSEQ multiplex PCR, and TCRdb's table has in-frame clones only and misses some. The data hold approximately 81,000 clones, with 91% observed a single time. The sequencing input was peripheral blood. These receptors all stem from a woman aged 50 to 60 in a cohort sampled during active COVID-19.

CDR3 in amino acids: CAISESAGGPHEQYF. For the CDR3, the DNA is TGTGCCATCAGTGAGTCGGCAGGGGGTCCCCACGAGCAGTACTTC. V usage is TRBV10-3 and J usage is TRBJ2-7, with 7 bases that match TRBD1. Germline V gives CDR1 ENHRY, CDR2 SYGVKD. The CDR3 runs 15 residues. With V trimmed by 0 bases and J by 5 bases, 7 bases remained unmatched.

This chain joins TRBV9 and TRBJ1-4; 7 nucleotides match TRBD1. Losses at the gene ends were 4 bases for V and 5 bases for J; bases not matched to a gene: 8. Germline lookup yields CDR1 SGDLS and CDR2 YYNGEE. The CDR3 consists of 15 residues. This chain's CDR3 is CASSSGTAENEKLFF. The CDR3 DNA reads TGTGCCAGCAGCTCGGGGACAGCAGAAAATGAAAAACTGTTTTTT.

This clone was seen just once. J is TRBJ2-3 and V is TRBV4-1; 9 nucleotides align to TRBD2. V was clipped by 6 bases and J by 7 bases; unmatched bases: 8. Germline V CDR1 and CDR2: MGHRA, YSYEKL. This CDR3 has 14 amino acids. CDR3 DNA sequence: TGCGCCAGCAGGCTTGCGGGGGGGCCCAATACGCAGTATTTT. Translating gives CASRLAGGPNTQYF.

V is TRBV19 and J is TRBJ1-1; D gene unclear. Trimming pared 5 bases from V and 3 bases from J, leaving 22 bases between. The CDR3 has 17 amino acids. Germline V lookup: CDR1 LNHDA, CDR2 SQIVND (reference sequence). The CDR3 DNA reads as TGTGCCAGTAGTCCCACCGAGGTGGAAAGGCATTACACTGAAGCTTTCTTT. Translating gives CASSPTEVERHYTEAFF.

The rearrangement joins TRBV28 to TRBJ1-5; 9 bases match TRBD1. V was pared by 2 bases and J by 4 bases, with 0 bases of the junction left unmatched. Germline-derived CDR1 and CDR2 are MDHEN and SYDVKM. The CDR3 has 14 residues. The CDR3 bases are TGTGCCAGCAGTTTAGGGACAGGGAATCAGCCCCAGCATTTT. Protein: CASSLGTGNQPQHF.

The genes are TRBV5-5 and TRBJ2-2; 10 positions agree with TRBD1. The CDR3 runs to 15 residues. Germline V gene lookup returns CDR1 SGHKS and CDR2 YYEKEE (reference sequence). With V trimmed by 3 bases and J by 4 bases, 3 bases remained unmatched. The CDR3 protein is CASSWDRGFTGELFF. The CDR3 coding sequence is TGTGCCAGCAGCTGGGACAGGGGATTCACCGGGGAGCTGTTTTTT.

The chain combines TRBV5-6 with TRBJ1-2; 7 bases fit TRBD1. The CDR3 contains 15 residues. Germline CDR1 reads SGHDT; CDR2 reads YYEEEE. V shed 0 bases and J 7 bases; nucleotides not matched to a gene: 9. The CDR3 loop reads CASSLAMVRGAGYTF. CDR3 sequence (DNA): TGTGCCAGCAGCTTGGCAATGGTCAGGGGGGCTGGCTACACCTTC.

To note about this clone: An end of the junction differs from the germline gene, which may be a read error. The J gene is TRBJ2-3, the V gene TRBV2; a possible D gene is TRBD1 (5 bases). Germline V CDR1 and CDR2: SNHLY, FYNNEI. CDR3 size: 14 residues. CDR3 DNA sequence: TGTGCCAGCAGTGAAGCGTCCTATGGACATACGCAGTGTTTT. This sequence encodes CASSEASYGHTQCF.

This clone was counted once. This rearrangement joins TRBV5-1 to TRBJ2-1, with 13 bases fitting TRBD2. V lost 3 bases and J lost 5; bases outside the gene matches: 17. The CDR3 covers 20 residues. Per the germline V gene, CDR1 is SGHRS and CDR2 is YFSETQ. CDR3 DNA sequence: TGCGCCAGCAGCTGGCCCCGCCGACAAACTAGCGGGAGGGAGGACAATGAGCAGTTCTTC. Protein: CASSWPRRQTSGREDNEQFF. Based on the CDR3 plus reference TRBV5-1 and TRBJ2-1, the full variable domain is KAGVTQTPRYLIKTRGQQVTLSCSPISGHRSVSWYQQTPGQGLQFLFEYFSETQRNKGNFPGRFSGRQFSNSRSEMNVSTLELGDSALYLCASSWPRRQTSGREDNEQFFGPGTRLTVL.

The CDR3 loop reads CASSGAPSSEQFF. The CDR3 nucleotides read TGTGCCAGCAGTGGGGCTCCTTCGTCTGAGCAGTTCTTC. The chain joins TRBV7-9 to TRBJ2-1, with a tentative D call TRBD1 (5 bases). The CDR3 has 13 residues. Between the trimmed V and J ends, which lost 6 bases and 9 bases, there was a span of 15 bases. The V gene's germline CDR1 is SEHNR and CDR2 FQNEAQ (reference sequence).

This rearrangement joins TRBV12-2 to TRBJ1-5; the table's D gene call, TRBD1, was not cross checked with the DNA. TRBV12-2 is a documented pseudogene. The CDR3 has 15 amino acids. CDR3: CASRLAGQPNQPQHF. CDR3 nucleotide sequence: TGTGCAAGTCGCTTAGCGGGACAGCCCAATCAGCCCCAGCATTTT.

The chain couples TRBV12-5 to TRBJ2-7; 9 nucleotides match TRBD2. The CDR3 extends over 14 amino acids. The V gene end was trimmed by 5 bases and the J gene end by 3 bases; junction bases not matched to a gene: 5. Germline V gene sequence: CDR1 LGHNT, CDR2 FRNRAP. The CDR3 DNA is TGTGCTAGTGGTCGGTCTAGCGGGGTCTACGAGCAGTACTTC. Its protein product is CASGRSSGVYEQYF. Looking up the rest from reference TRBV12-5 and TRBJ2-7 gives the full variable domain: DARVTQTPRHKVTEMGQEVTMRCQPILGHNTVFWYRQTMMQGLELLAYFRNRAPLDDSGMPKDRFSAEMPDATLATLKIQPSEPRDSAVYFCASGRSSGVYEQYFGPGTRLTVT.

The rearrangement joins TRBV5-1 to TRBJ1-6, with TRBD1 matching over 7 bases. This CDR3 has 16 residues. Per the germline V gene, CDR1 is SGHRS and CDR2 is YFSETQ. With 1 base clipped from V and 7 bases from J, the junction kept 8 bases outside the gene matches. CDR3 sequence (DNA): TGCGCCAGCAGCTTGTCCGGGGACAGCCGAAATTCACCCCTCCACTTT. It translates to CASSLSGDSRNSPLHF. The full variable domain, completed using reference TRBV5-1 and TRBJ1-6, is KAGVTQTPRYLIKTRGQQVTLSCSPISGHRSVSWYQQTPGQGLQFLFEYFSETQRNKGNFPGRFSGRQFSNSRSEMNVSTLELGDSALYLCASSLSGDSRNSPLHFGNGTRLTVT.

The chain links TRBV7-3 to TRBJ2-7, with 10 bases fitting TRBD1. CDR3 length: 15 amino acids. V was pared by 0 bases and J by 5 bases, with 4 bases of the junction left unmatched. Germline CDR1 reads SGHTA; CDR2 reads FQGTGA. Here the CDR3 DNA reads TGTGCCAGCAGCTTAACCGGGACAGGGGTCGACGAGCAGTACTTC. Amino acids: CASSLTGTGVDEQYF.

The V call is TRBV2, the J call TRBJ2-6, with 7 bases aligning to TRBD1. The germline CDR1 and CDR2 sequences are SNHLY and FYNNEI. This CDR3 has 17 amino acids. V was clipped by 5 bases and J by 0 bases; unmatched bases: 7. CDR3 sequence (DNA): TGTGCCAGCAGTCTCAGGACAGGAGACTCTGGGGCCAACGTCCTGACTTTC. It translates to CASSLRTGDSGANVLTF.

This sequence joins TRBV5-1 and TRBJ2-5, with a weak D call TRBD2 (6 bases). The germline V gene encodes CDR1 SGHRS and CDR2 YFSETQ. This CDR3 region has 14 residues. Trimming cost V 2 bases and J 3 bases, with 11 bases left between them. CDR3 region: CASSFGTAEETQYF. DNA for the CDR3: TGCGCCAGCAGCTTTGGGACTGCTGAAGAGACCCAGTACTTC.